These 20 T cell receptor beta chains were all obtained from the same sample, sequenced in a study of OX40 agonist ivuxolimab in advanced cancers. Sequencing was performed with immunoSEQ multiplex PCR; in TCRdb, only in-frame clones are kept and a portion is missing. The sample lists some 85,000 clones, about 88% seen once, with about 0.31% in the top ten. Source: CD4+ or CD8+ T cells sorted from blood, taken in a trial of the OX40 agonist ivuxolimab. These receptors originate from an adult with an advanced solid tumor such as melanoma, head and neck, liver or kidney cancer.

In its sample, this clone was seen a few times. The gene calls are TRBV2 and TRBJ1-1; D is uncertain. CDR1 and CDR2 (germline): SNHLY, FYNNEI. V was trimmed by 4 bases and J by 2 bases, leaving 5 bases between them. This CDR3 is built from 12 residues. The CDR3 sequence: CASSGPNTEAFF. Here the CDR3 DNA reads TGTGCCAGCAGTGGTCCCAACACTGAAGCTTTCTTT.

The chain joins TRBV10-2 to TRBJ2-7; tentative D call: TRBD1 (5 bases). V dropped 4 bases and J dropped 3 bases, with 10 bases sitting between them. CDR3 length equals 13 residues. Looked up from germline, CDR1 is WSHSY and CDR2 is SAAADI. The CDR3 here is CASSGGRHYEQYF. The CDR3 bases are TGCGCCAGCAGTGGGGGCCGACACTACGAGCAGTACTTC.

The V call is TRBV5-4, the J call TRBJ1-2, with 7 bases that match TRBD1. V trimming: 4 bases; J trimming: 0 bases; junction bases outside the gene matches: 9. CDR1 SGHNT and CDR2 YYREEE come from the germline V gene (reference sequence). The CDR3 covers 16 residues. The CDR3 bases are TGTGCCAGCAGCGTCGGGTCAGGGGGAACTAACTATGGCTACACCTTC. Amino acids: CASSVGSGGTNYGYTF.

This chain uses TRBV5-6 with TRBJ1-5; TRBD1 aligns across 9 bases. The CDR3 loop spans 17 amino acids. The germline CDR1 and CDR2 sequences are SGHDT and YYEEEE. After removal of 4 bases from V and 0 bases from J, the junction contained 8 bases not matched to a gene. CDR3 sequence: CASSTRDRVYSNQPQHF. The CDR3 bases are TGTGCCAGCAGCACCCGGGACAGGGTGTATAGCAATCAGCCCCAGCATTTT.

This rearrangement joins TRBV5-4 to TRBJ2-3, with TRBD2 matching over 12 bases. The CDR3 extends over 16 amino acids. Trimming removed 3 bases from V and 1 base from J; junction bases left unmatched: 3. CDR1 and CDR2 (germline): SGHNT, YYREEE (reference sequence). In DNA, the CDR3 is TGTGCCAGCAGCTCTCGACTAGCGGGGGGCACAGATACGCAGTATTTT. Amino acid sequence: CASSSRLAGGTDTQYF. Supplemented by reference TRBV5-4 and TRBJ2-3, the full variable domain reads ETGVTQSPTHLIKTRGQQVTLRCSSQSGHNTVSWYQQALGQGPQFIFQYYREEENGRGNFPPRFSGLQFPNYSSELNVNALELDDSALYLCASSSRLAGGTDTQYFGPGTRLTVL.

This sequence joins TRBV19 and TRBJ1-6, with D perhaps TRBD1 (5 bases). The V and J ends lost 3 bases and 7 bases respectively, with 7 bases between them. The CDR3 is made up of 13 amino acids. CDR1 and CDR2 from the germline V gene are LNHDA and SQIVND (reference sequence). As DNA, the CDR3 is TGTGCCAGTAGTATGGGACTGAATTCACCCCTCCACTTT. Translated, it gives CASSMGLNSPLHF.

The genes are TRBV5-1 and TRBJ2-2, with 7 bases identical to TRBD1. Germline CDR1 and CDR2: SGHRS and YFSETQ. The J segment lost 2 bases and the V segment lost 1 base, leaving 5 bases of the junction unmatched. The CDR3 is made up of 16 amino acids. The CDR3 coding sequence is TGCGCCAGCAGCTTGCGGGCAGGGGGAAACACCGGGGAGCTGTTTTTT. This encodes CASSLRAGGNTGELFF.

This rearrangement joins TRBV10-3 to TRBJ1-1; 9 nucleotides match TRBD1. This CDR3 comprises 14 residues. Germline V gene lookup returns CDR1 ENHRY and CDR2 SYGVKD. The junction had 9 bases not matched to a gene; V was cut back by 6 bases and J by 7 bases. CDR3 nucleotide sequence: TGTGCCATCAGAGGTACAGGGGGCGCGGGTGAAGCTTTCTTT. Protein sequence: CAIRGTGGAGEAFF.

The chain is built from TRBV6-1 and TRBJ2-1, with 8 bases fitting TRBD1. The CDR3 totals 17 residues. V was clipped by 0 bases and J by 7 bases; unmatched bases: 11. Germline V CDR1 and CDR2: MNHNS, SASEGT. The CDR3 loop reads CASSEAGGRGRSNEQFF. The CDR3 coding sequence is TGTGCCAGCAGTGAAGCGGGAGGCAGGGGGCGTTCGAATGAGCAGTTCTTC.

This clone was seen a single time. The chain employs TRBV6-6 and TRBJ2-7, with D perhaps matching TRBD1 (7 bases). V was clipped by 4 bases and J by 0 bases, with 10 bases between them. Per germline, CDR1 MNHNY and CDR2 SVGAGI (reference sequence). The CDR3 spans 14 residues. In nucleotides, the CDR3 is TGTGCCAGCAGTTGGGGGGACAGCTCCTACGAGCAGTACTTC. It translates to CASSWGDSSYEQYF.

This clone is a singleton in its sample. The chain has TRBV5-1 and TRBJ2-7; 8 nucleotides align to TRBD2. Germline V gene lookup returns CDR1 SGHRS and CDR2 YFSETQ. The CDR3 has 14 residues. V gave up 4 bases and J gave up 4 bases; unmatched junction bases: 7. The CDR3 DNA reads as TGCGCCAGCAGCCTGGACGGGGGGGTTTACGAGCAGTACTTC. It is translated as CASSLDGGVYEQYF.

This clone appeared once. The V call is TRBV2, the J call TRBJ2-1; a weak D match, TRBD2 (6 bases). Trimming took off 9 bases at V and 4 bases at J, with 22 bases between the two ends. Germline CDR1 reads SNHLY; CDR2 reads FYNNEI. The CDR3 consists of 16 residues. The CDR3 region is CASWRGTIAGYNEQFF. DNA of the CDR3: TGTGCCAGTTGGAGGGGCACGATCGCCGGTTACAATGAGCAGTTCTTC.

The sample holds a few counts of this clone. The rearrangement uses TRBV6-5 and TRBJ2-7; TRBD2 agrees at 8 bases. The germline V gene has CDR1 MNHEY and CDR2 SVGAGI. The CDR3 covers 16 residues. The V gene end was trimmed by 2 bases and the J gene end by 1 base; junction bases not matched to a gene: 7. The CDR3 nucleotides are TGTGCCAGCAGTTACAGGGCTAGCGGGCTGTCCTACGAGCAGTACTTC. Translation gives CASSYRASGLSYEQYF.

V usage is TRBV5-1 and J usage is TRBJ1-3; 9 nucleotides agree with TRBD1. This CDR3 spans 16 amino acids. Per the germline V gene, CDR1 is SGHRS and CDR2 is YFSETQ. Germline trimming cut 4 bases from V and 6 bases from J; bases unmatched to any gene: 11. As DNA, the CDR3 is TGCGCCAGCAGCACACAGCCGGGACAGGGCTTAAACACCATATATTTT. It yields the protein CASSTQPGQGLNTIYF.

The chain recombines TRBV5-1 with TRBJ2-7; 12 nucleotides align to TRBD2. This CDR3 contains 20 residues. The V gene end was trimmed by 7 bases and the J gene end by 5 bases; junction bases not matched to a gene: 25. Germline V gene lookup returns CDR1 SGHRS and CDR2 YFSETQ. As DNA, the CDR3 is TGCGCCAGCCGGGGTTCTCTAGCGGGGGGGCCTTCTGCCGCCCTCGACGAGCAGTACTTC. Residues: CASRGSLAGGPSAALDEQYF.

V is TRBV5-1 and J is TRBJ2-1; possibly TRBD1 for D (6 bases). Germline CDR1 is SGHRS and CDR2 is YFSETQ. The CDR3 is 15 amino acids. Trimming cost V 2 bases and J 5 bases, with 14 bases left between them. In DNA, the CDR3 is TGCGCCAGCAGCTTAGTTGGGACAAACGACAATGAGCAGTTCTTC. Amino acid sequence: CASSLVGTNDNEQFF.

This clone was detected a few times. The chain carries TRBV5-4 and TRBJ2-1; TRBD1 matches 11 bases. The CDR3 consists of 15 residues. Germline assignment: CDR1 SGHNT and CDR2 YYREEE (reference sequence). The V gene end was trimmed by 3 bases and the J gene end by 7 bases; junction bases not matched to a gene: 6. The CDR3 loop is CASSWGQGGGNEQFF. DNA for the CDR3: TGTGCCAGCAGCTGGGGACAGGGGGGAGGGAATGAGCAGTTCTTC.

The chain employs TRBV7-2 and TRBJ2-3; D not certain. The germline gives CDR1 SGHTA, CDR2 FQGNSA. The V and J ends lost 5 bases and 6 bases respectively, with 15 bases between them. The CDR3 runs 14 residues. The CDR3 sequence is CASSPPGLGDTQYF. DNA of the CDR3: TGTGCCAGCAGCCCCCCGGGTCTCGGCGATACGCAGTATTTT.

The chain uses TRBV19 and TRBJ1-4, with D perhaps matching TRBD1 (5 bases). CDR1 is LNHDA and CDR2 is SQIVND in the germline V gene (reference sequence). The CDR3 has 15 amino acids. V was trimmed by 1 base and J by 4 bases, leaving 10 bases between them. In DNA, the CDR3 is TGTGCCAGTAGTATAGTCCCAGGGCTTAATGAAAAACTGTTTTTT. Translating it yields CASSIVPGLNEKLFF.

V gene TRBV29-1 combines with J gene TRBJ2-4; D possibly matches TRBD1 or TRBD2 (6 bases each). CDR3 size: 13 residues. V lost 7 bases and J 6 bases, leaving 16 bases between the germline ends. Per the germline V gene, CDR1 is SQVTM and CDR2 is ANQGSEA. Here the CDR3 reads CSGEDSLRNIQYF. Written as DNA, the CDR3 is TGCAGCGGGGAGGACAGTCTCCGAAACATTCAGTACTTC.